This is a list of T cell receptor beta chains from one sample in a study of identical twins. TCRdb itself ran the 5' RACE reads through MiXCR, one entry per CDR3 protein. The sample yields around 690,000 distinct CDR3 sequences, 21% seen once. The same specimen was also included in a second study, on T cells expressing NK-cell markers.

The sequenced sample was PBMCs. The source of these receptors is a woman under 30 in good health. Both conserved end residues are part of each CDR3. The order of the fields is J gene, clone size, D gene, V gene, CDR3 protein, CDR3 DNA. A D gene is named only where the DNA matches it firmly. The size of a clone is reported for some rows only, either as once, few or many, or as a class for expanded clones.

J gene: TRBJ2-7; clone size: NA; D gene: NA; V gene: TRBV12-3/TRBV12-4; CDR3 protein: CASSFQIKRQYF; CDR3 DNA: TGTGCCAGCAGTTTTCAGATTAAAAGGCAGTACTTC
J gene: TRBJ2-7; clone size: few; D gene: NA; V gene: TRBV5-1; CDR3 protein: CASSLTAGSYEQYF; CDR3 DNA: TGTGCCAGCAGTTTAACAGCAGGCTCCTACGAGCAGTACTTC
J gene: TRBJ2-5; clone size: NA; D gene: NA; V gene: TRBV9; CDR3 protein: CASSVEGLDYETQYF; CDR3 DNA: TGTGCCAGCAGCGTAGAGGGGTTGGATTACGAGACCCAGTACTTC
J gene: TRBJ2-2; clone size: NA; D gene: NA; V gene: TRBV7-2; CDR3 protein: CASSLVSGGVAGELFF; CDR3 DNA: TGTGCCAGCAGCTTAGTCTCTGGCGGGGTCGCCGGGGAGCTGTTTTTT
J gene: TRBJ2-7; clone size: NA; D gene: NA; V gene: TRBV12-3/TRBV12-4; CDR3 protein: CASSRNRHEQYF; CDR3 DNA: TGTGCCAGCAGTCGGAACCGACACGAGCAGTACTTC
J gene: TRBJ2-5; clone size: NA; D gene: NA; V gene: TRBV12-3/TRBV12-4; CDR3 protein: CASRGAGTTQYF; CDR3 DNA: TGTGCCAGCAGGGGGGCTGGGACCACCCAGTACTTC
J gene: TRBJ2-3; clone size: many; D gene: TRBD1; V gene: TRBV29-1; CDR3 protein: CSVGTGSTDTQYF; CDR3 DNA: TGCAGCGTCGGGACAGGGAGCACAGATACGCAGTATTTT
J gene: TRBJ2-5; clone size: many; D gene: TRBD2; V gene: TRBV15; CDR3 protein: CATSRFREREQEETQYF; CDR3 DNA: TGTGCCACCAGCAGATTCAGGGAGCGGGAGCAGGAAGAGACCCAGTACTTC
J gene: TRBJ2-4; clone size: few; D gene: NA; V gene: TRBV29-1; CDR3 protein: CSGLTGELAKNIQYF; CDR3 DNA: TGCAGCGGCCTAACAGGTGAACTAGCCAAAAACATTCAGTACTTC
J gene: TRBJ2-1; clone size: many; D gene: NA; V gene: TRBV5-6; CDR3 protein: CASQIAGDPYNEQFF; CDR3 DNA: TGTGCCAGCCAAATAGCAGGGGATCCTTACAATGAGCAGTTCTTC
J gene: TRBJ2-7; clone size: NA; D gene: NA; V gene: TRBV5-1; CDR3 protein: CASSLVYGAPYEQYF; CDR3 DNA: TGCGCCAGCAGCTTGGTGTACGGAGCGCCCTACGAGCAGTACTTC
J gene: TRBJ2-1; clone size: NA; D gene: NA; V gene: TRBV20-1; CDR3 protein: CSARRERREQFF; CDR3 DNA: TGCAGTGCTAGAAGAGAACGTCGGGAGCAGTTCTTC
J gene: TRBJ2-4; clone size: NA; D gene: NA; V gene: TRBV12-3/TRBV12-4; CDR3 protein: CASSTGGSSKNIQYF; CDR3 DNA: TGTGCCAGCAGCACGGGGGGCAGTTCCAAAAACATTCAGTACTTC
J gene: TRBJ2-5; clone size: many; D gene: NA; V gene: TRBV12-3/TRBV12-4; CDR3 protein: CASSLRETQYF; CDR3 DNA: TGTGCCAGCAGTTTACGGGAGACCCAGTACTTC
J gene: TRBJ2-2; clone size: many; D gene: NA; V gene: TRBV2; CDR3 protein: CASSEAASRGGELFF; CDR3 DNA: TGTGCCAGCAGTGAAGCAGCGAGCCGGGGCGGGGAGCTGTTTTTT
J gene: TRBJ2-7; clone size: few; D gene: NA; V gene: TRBV10-3; CDR3 protein: CAISFTATYEQYF; CDR3 DNA: TGTGCCATCAGTTTTACAGCGACCTACGAGCAGTACTTC
J gene: TRBJ1-1; clone size: few; D gene: NA; V gene: TRBV5-6; CDR3 protein: CASSLGRAPEAFF; CDR3 DNA: TGTGCCAGCAGCTTGGGGCGGGCCCCTGAAGCTTTCTTT
J gene: TRBJ2-1; clone size: NA; D gene: NA; V gene: TRBV27; CDR3 protein: CASSLTGGTGYNEQFF; CDR3 DNA: TGTGCCAGCAGTTTAACGGGCGGGACGGGCTACAATGAGCAGTTCTTC
J gene: TRBJ1-1; clone size: NA; D gene: NA; V gene: TRBV20-1; CDR3 protein: CSVSSLPTEAFF; CDR3 DNA: TGCAGTGTTTCGAGTCTCCCCACTGAAGCTTTCTTT
J gene: TRBJ2-1; clone size: NA; D gene: TRBD2; V gene: TRBV5-1; CDR3 protein: CASSFRSGPYNEQFF; CDR3 DNA: TGCGCCAGCAGCTTCCGTAGCGGGCCCTACAATGAGCAGTTCTTC
J gene: TRBJ2-1; clone size: NA; D gene: NA; V gene: TRBV7-9; CDR3 protein: CASSLNYGNEQFF; CDR3 DNA: TGTGCCAGCAGCCTGAACTATGGGAATGAGCAGTTCTTC
J gene: TRBJ2-7; clone size: many; D gene: NA; V gene: TRBV5-1; CDR3 protein: CASSFNFNRAQSYEQYF; CDR3 DNA: TGCGCCAGCAGCTTCAACTTCAACAGGGCTCAATCCTACGAGCAGTACTTC
J gene: TRBJ2-1; clone size: NA; D gene: TRBD2; V gene: TRBV20-1; CDR3 protein: CSARVIAGGTNEQFF; CDR3 DNA: TGCAGTGCTAGAGTTATAGCGGGAGGGACCAATGAGCAGTTCTTC
J gene: TRBJ2-2; clone size: few; D gene: NA; V gene: TRBV5-1; CDR3 protein: CASSLGPLRTGELFF; CDR3 DNA: TGCGCCAGCAGCTTGGGGCCCCTTCGGACCGGGGAGCTGTTTTTT
J gene: TRBJ2-7; clone size: NA; D gene: TRBD2; V gene: TRBV20-1; CDR3 protein: CSAGSGGLQYF; CDR3 DNA: TGCAGTGCTGGTAGCGGGGGTTTGCAGTACTTC
J gene: TRBJ1-6; clone size: few; D gene: NA; V gene: TRBV12-3/TRBV12-4; CDR3 protein: CASRPGVSYNSPLHF; CDR3 DNA: TGTGCCAGCAGACCGGGAGTCTCCTATAATTCACCCCTCCACTTT
J gene: TRBJ2-3; clone size: few; D gene: NA; V gene: TRBV15; CDR3 protein: CATSREFGRFSTDTQYF; CDR3 DNA: TGTGCCACCAGCAGAGAATTCGGGCGGTTTAGCACAGATACGCAGTATTTT
J gene: TRBJ1-4; clone size: NA; D gene: NA; V gene: TRBV20-1; CDR3 protein: CSARPESDGKLFF; CDR3 DNA: TGCAGTGCTAGACCCGAATCGGATGGAAAACTGTTTTTT
J gene: TRBJ1-1; clone size: NA; D gene: TRBD1; V gene: TRBV12-3/TRBV12-4; CDR3 protein: CASTPRTGERSEAFF; CDR3 DNA: TGTGCCAGCACCCCCCGGACAGGCGAGAGGTCTGAAGCTTTCTTT
J gene: TRBJ2-1; clone size: NA; D gene: NA; V gene: TRBV12-3/TRBV12-4; CDR3 protein: CASILSSSYNEQFF; CDR3 DNA: TGTGCCAGCATCCTATCTAGCTCCTACAATGAGCAGTTCTTC
J gene: TRBJ1-2; clone size: few; D gene: TRBD1; V gene: TRBV7-3; CDR3 protein: CASSLRRTGGVGGYTF; CDR3 DNA: TGTGCCAGCAGCTTAAGAAGGACAGGGGGTGTCGGCGGCTACACCTTC
J gene: TRBJ2-3; clone size: NA; D gene: NA; V gene: TRBV20-1; CDR3 protein: CSARDTREAGNTQYF; CDR3 DNA: TGCAGTGCTAGAGATACACGGGAAGCAGGCAATACGCAGTATTTT
J gene: TRBJ2-7; clone size: NA; D gene: TRBD2; V gene: TRBV20-1; CDR3 protein: CSANVLAGRAYEQYF; CDR3 DNA: TGCAGTGCAAATGTATTAGCGGGGAGGGCCTACGAGCAGTACTTC
J gene: TRBJ2-7; clone size: NA; D gene: NA; V gene: TRBV10-1; CDR3 protein: CASSERPDYEQYF; CDR3 DNA: TGCGCCAGCAGTGAGAGACCGGACTACGAGCAGTACTTC
J gene: TRBJ2-3; clone size: NA; D gene: TRBD2; V gene: TRBV7-9; CDR3 protein: CACGTSNADTQYF; CDR3 DNA: TGTGCCTGCGGGACTAGCAATGCAGATACGCAGTATTTT
J gene: TRBJ2-1; clone size: few; D gene: NA; V gene: TRBV3-1; CDR3 protein: CASSQAGGDEQFF; CDR3 DNA: TGTGCCAGCAGCCAAGCAGGTGGAGATGAGCAGTTCTTC
J gene: TRBJ1-5; clone size: NA; D gene: NA; V gene: TRBV7-9; CDR3 protein: CASSPVPQDLNQPQHF; CDR3 DNA: TGTGCCAGCAGCCCCGTACCGCAGGACCTCAATCAGCCCCAGCATTTT
J gene: TRBJ2-7; clone size: few; D gene: NA; V gene: TRBV20-1; CDR3 protein: CSARRWGIYEQYF; CDR3 DNA: TGCAGTGCCCGACGTTGGGGGATCTACGAGCAGTACTTC
J gene: TRBJ2-3; clone size: NA; D gene: NA; V gene: TRBV15; CDR3 protein: CATSRFGRRHTQYF; CDR3 DNA: TGTGCCACCAGCAGATTTGGCCGACGACATACGCAGTATTTT
J gene: TRBJ1-1; clone size: many; D gene: NA; V gene: TRBV5-1; CDR3 protein: CASSLVPNTEAFF; CDR3 DNA: TGCGCCAGCAGCTTGGTCCCCAACACTGAAGCTTTCTTT
J gene: TRBJ2-6; clone size: many; D gene: TRBD1; V gene: TRBV19; CDR3 protein: CASSIPRGSGANVLTF; CDR3 DNA: TGTGCCAGTAGTATCCCCAGGGGGTCTGGGGCCAACGTCCTGACTTTC
J gene: TRBJ2-3; clone size: NA; D gene: NA; V gene: TRBV10-1; CDR3 protein: CSSSENGVGTDTQYF; CDR3 DNA: TGCTCCAGCAGTGAGAATGGGGTCGGCACAGATACGCAGTATTTT
J gene: TRBJ1-1; clone size: NA; D gene: NA; V gene: TRBV10-2; CDR3 protein: CASSDWGGTEAFF; CDR3 DNA: TGCGCCAGCAGTGATTGGGGGGGGACTGAAGCTTTCTTT
J gene: TRBJ1-1; clone size: many; D gene: NA; V gene: TRBV27; CDR3 protein: CASKQGRGTEAFF; CDR3 DNA: TGTGCCAGCAAACAGGGAAGGGGAACTGAAGCTTTCTTT
J gene: TRBJ2-7; clone size: NA; D gene: NA; V gene: TRBV6-2/TRBV6-3; CDR3 protein: CASSTYPYEQYF; CDR3 DNA: TGTGCCAGCAGTACTTATCCCTACGAGCAGTACTTC
J gene: TRBJ2-3; clone size: many; D gene: NA; V gene: TRBV29-1; CDR3 protein: CSVGISGGTDTQYF; CDR3 DNA: TGCAGCGTTGGTATTAGCGGCGGGACAGATACGCAGTATTTT
J gene: TRBJ1-1; clone size: few; D gene: NA; V gene: TRBV29-1; CDR3 protein: CSALPGVRNTEAFF; CDR3 DNA: TGCAGCGCTCTCCCAGGGGTTAGGAACACTGAAGCTTTCTTT
J gene: TRBJ2-1; clone size: NA; D gene: TRBD2; V gene: TRBV27; CDR3 protein: CASSGSLAEAHNEQFF; CDR3 DNA: TGTGCCAGCAGCGGAAGTCTAGCGGAGGCCCACAATGAGCAGTTCTTC
J gene: TRBJ2-1; clone size: NA; D gene: TRBD2; V gene: TRBV7-6; CDR3 protein: CASSPLTSGGAGEQFF; CDR3 DNA: TGTGCCAGCAGTCCCCTGACTAGCGGGGGGGCAGGTGAGCAGTTCTTC
J gene: TRBJ2-7; clone size: many; D gene: NA; V gene: TRBV20-1; CDR3 protein: CSARVLEGEQYF; CDR3 DNA: TGCAGTGCTAGAGTCTTAGAGGGCGAGCAGTACTTC
J gene: TRBJ2-3; clone size: few; D gene: TRBD2; V gene: TRBV7-2; CDR3 protein: CASSKRLAGGPTDTQYF; CDR3 DNA: TGTGCCAGCAGCAAGAGACTAGCGGGGGGACCCACAGATACGCAGTATTTT
J gene: TRBJ2-1; clone size: NA; D gene: NA; V gene: TRBV7-8; CDR3 protein: CASTTGARSSYNEQFF; CDR3 DNA: TGTGCCAGCACCACCGGGGCCAGGAGCTCCTACAATGAGCAGTTCTTC
J gene: TRBJ2-1; clone size: many; D gene: NA; V gene: TRBV10-3; CDR3 protein: CAATVDGNEQFF; CDR3 DNA: TGTGCCGCCACTGTAGATGGGAATGAGCAGTTCTTC
J gene: TRBJ2-5; clone size: NA; D gene: NA; V gene: TRBV5-1; CDR3 protein: CASSLGGGRLQETQYF; CDR3 DNA: TGCGCCAGCAGCTTGGGGGGTGGCAGACTCCAAGAGACCCAGTACTTC
J gene: TRBJ1-5; clone size: few; D gene: TRBD1; V gene: TRBV6-5; CDR3 protein: CASSYKGALQPQHF; CDR3 DNA: TGTGCCAGCAGCTACAAGGGGGCACTTCAGCCCCAGCATTTT